These 10 T cell receptor beta chains came from one sample sequenced in a study of cytomegalovirus exposure and HLA in healthy donors. The primer mix had 60 Vbeta and 13 Jbeta primers. Sequencing was performed with immunoSEQ multiplex PCR; in TCRdb, only in-frame clones are kept and a portion is missing. Of under 200,000 clones listed, about 80% are singletons. The sample taken for sequencing was PBMCs. Every receptor here comes from a middle-aged woman in good health and CMV-seronegative.

The CDR3 loop reads CATDKGLGTEAFF. The DNA of the CDR3 is TGTGCCACCGATAAGGGGCTGGGAACTGAAGCTTTCTTT. The chain couples TRBV15 to TRBJ1-1, with D perhaps matching TRBD1 (5 bases). Germline V gives CDR1 LNHNV, CDR2 YYDKDF (reference sequence). V was clipped by 8 bases and J by 5 bases, with 15 bases between them. The CDR3 is 13 amino acids.

The chain joins TRBV6-4 to TRBJ2-2; 10 nucleotides line up with TRBD1. V was clipped by 4 bases and J by 7 bases; unmatched bases: 12. The CDR3 spans 17 residues. The germline CDR1 and CDR2 sequences are MRHNA and SNTAGT. The CDR3 DNA reads TGTGCCAGCAGTGTTGGAGGACAGGGGGTTTCGGTCGGGGAGCTGTTTTTT. Translation: CASSVGGQGVSVGELFF.

This sequence joins TRBV6-6 and TRBJ1-1; possibly TRBD1 for D (5 bases). Germline V lookup: CDR1 MNHNY, CDR2 SVGAGI (reference sequence). CDR3 size: 13 residues. Trimming pared 6 bases from V and 7 bases from J, leaving 15 bases between. The CDR3 reads CASSLLVRGEAFF. In DNA, the CDR3 is TGTGCCAGCAGCCTCCTCGTTAGGGGTGAAGCTTTCTTT.

The V gene is TRBV30, the J gene TRBJ2-3, with 7 positions matching TRBD2. The V gene's germline CDR1 is GTSNPN and CDR2 SVGIG (reference sequence). The CDR3 is 15 residues long. The V segment lost 3 bases and the J segment 6 bases; nucleotides outside the gene matches: 12. The CDR3 DNA is TGTGCCTGGAGACCGGGCGGGAGTGGAATGGATACGCAGTATTTT. It yields the protein CAWRPGGSGMDTQYF.

V is TRBV27 and J is TRBJ2-5; a possible D gene is TRBD1 (6 bases). Germline CDR1 and CDR2: MNHEY and SMNVEV (reference sequence). This CDR3 has 15 amino acids. V shed 3 bases and J shed 5 bases, with 16 bases lying between them. CDR3 nucleotides: TGTGCCAGCAGTTTCACAGGGTCCGGCGGGGAGACCCAGTACTTC. It translates to CASSFTGSGGETQYF.

The chain employs TRBV7-2 and TRBJ2-1, with TRBD2 matching over 9 bases. The trim removed 5 bases at V and 0 bases at J, leaving 8 bases unmatched. CDR1 and CDR2 from the germline V gene are SGHTA and FQGNSA. The CDR3 is 17 residues long. Here the CDR3 reads CASSALFSGGSYNEQFF. Written as DNA, the CDR3 is TGTGCCAGCAGCGCCCTTTTTAGCGGGGGCTCCTACAATGAGCAGTTCTTC.

This clone has ten or more counts. The chain uses TRBV18 and TRBJ1-1; no firm D call. Germline assignment: CDR1 KGHSH and CDR2 LQKENI. The CDR3 runs to 16 residues. With 3 bases removed from V and 0 bases from J, the gap between germline ends came to 14 bases. The CDR3 bases are TGTGCCAGCTCACCTTATAAATCCCGTTTGAACACTGAAGCTTTCTTT. Translation gives CASSPYKSRLNTEAFF. Full variable domain (remainder filled in from reference TRBV18 and TRBJ1-1): NAGVMQNPRHLVRRRGQEARLRCSPMKGHSHVYWYRQLPEEGLKFMVYLQKENIIDESGMPKERFSAEFPKEGPSILRIQQVVRGDSAAYFCASSPYKSRLNTEAFFGQGTRLTVV.

The chain uses TRBV10-2 and TRBJ1-2; the D gene is possibly TRBD1 (5 bases). There are 16 residues in the CDR3. CDR1 is WSHSY, CDR2 SAAADI, per germline. The V gene lost 11 bases and the J gene lost 4 bases, with 26 bases spanning the gap. Here the CDR3 reads CASQARVEFSGYGYTF. The CDR3 DNA sequence: TGCGCCTCCCAGGCCAGGGTTGAATTTTCTGGCTATGGCTACACCTTC.

The chain employs TRBV5-1 and TRBJ2-3, with D perhaps TRBD1 (6 bases). From germline, CDR1 is SGHRS and CDR2 YFSETQ. Trimming cost V 0 bases and J 8 bases, with 13 bases left between them. This CDR3 is built from 14 residues. The CDR3 protein is CASSLDRASPTQYF. DNA of the CDR3: TGCGCCAGCAGCTTGGACAGGGCCTCGCCTACGCAGTATTTT.

The genes are TRBV28 and TRBJ2-7; no clear D. Per the germline V gene, CDR1 is MDHEN and CDR2 is SYDVKM. This CDR3 region has 15 residues. V lost 1 base and J lost 0, with 10 bases in between. CDR3 nucleotides: TGTGCCAGCAGTTTATCTACGGCTAGCTCCTACGAGCAGTACTTC. Translating it yields CASSLSTASSYEQYF. Full variable domain (remainder filled in from reference TRBV28 and TRBJ2-7): DVKVTQSSRYLVKRTGEKVFLECVQDMDHENMFWYRQDPGLGLRLIYFSYDVKMKEKGDIPEGYSVSREKKERFSLILESASTNQTSMYLCASSLSTASSYEQYFGPGTRLTVT.